The 9 T cell receptor beta chains reported below all come from one sample, sequenced in a study of OX40 agonist ivuxolimab in advanced cancers. The library was produced with the immunoSEQ multiplex PCR assay. TCRdb took over this immuneACCESS table, retaining in-frame rearrangements with V and J assigned. Such tables are incomplete; in checked studies, under half of the missing clones stem from an unresolved V gene, and the remainder is unexplained. This sample has roughly 96,000 clones in its table, and under 85% of those were observed once. The leading ten clones occupy roughly 5.8% of the sample. The material sequenced was CD4+ or CD8+ T cells sorted from blood, taken in a trial of the OX40 agonist ivuxolimab. All receptors come from an adult with an advanced solid tumor such as melanoma, head and neck, liver or kidney cancer.

The rearrangement uses TRBV2 and TRBJ2-7, with 9 bases fitting TRBD2. Germline CDR1 and CDR2: SNHLY and FYNNEI. The CDR3 is 13 amino acids. V gave up 8 bases and J gave up 6 bases; unmatched junction bases: 8. CDR3 in DNA: TGTGCCAGCCTCGCTAGCGGGAAAGCCGAGCAGTACTTC. Its translation: CASLASGKAEQYF.

In DNA form, the CDR3 reads TGTGCCAGCAGTTTGCAGGGACAGTTTTTTGAGCCCCAGCATTTT. It is translated as CASSLQGQFFEPQHF. V is TRBV5-8 and J is TRBJ1-5, with 7 bases that match TRBD1. This CDR3 is 15 amino acids long. Germline lookup yields CDR1 SGHTS and CDR2 YDEGEE. The J segment lost 8 bases and the V segment lost 5 bases, leaving 13 bases of the junction unmatched.

The chain employs TRBV5-1 and TRBJ1-5, with D possibly TRBD1 on 5 matching bases. Germline values: CDR1 SGHRS, CDR2 YFSETQ. The CDR3 is made up of 14 amino acids. V lost 4 bases and J 7 bases, leaving 15 bases between the germline ends. The CDR3 here is CASSPAGPGQPQHF. CDR3 in DNA: TGCGCCAGCAGCCCCGCGGGGCCGGGACAGCCCCAGCATTTT. Together with reference TRBV5-1 and TRBJ1-5, the CDR3 gives the full variable domain: KAGVTQTPRYLIKTRGQQVTLSCSPISGHRSVSWYQQTPGQGLQFLFEYFSETQRNKGNFPGRFSGRQFSNSRSEMNVSTLELGDSALYLCASSPAGPGQPQHFGDGTRLSIL.

This chain links TRBV11-2 with TRBJ1-3, with D uncertain. The V end lost 5 bases, the J end lost 4 bases, and 9 bases lay between the germline ends. Germline CDR1 is SGHAT and CDR2 is FQNNGV. The CDR3 runs 13 residues. The CDR3 DNA sequence: TGTGCCAGCAGCCCAAACCCAGGAAACACCATATATTTT. This encodes CASSPNPGNTIYF. The whole variable domain, filled in from reference TRBV11-2 and TRBJ1-3, reads EAGVAQSPRYKIIEKRQSVAFWCNPISGHATLYWYQQILGQGPKLLIQFQNNGVVDDSQLPKDRFSAERLKGVDSTLKIQPAKLEDSAVYLCASSPNPGNTIYFGEGSWLTVV.

In this sample, this clone turned up once. The gene calls are TRBV2 and TRBJ1-3; 7 bases are shared with TRBD1. This CDR3 spans 15 amino acids. Germline CDR1 is SNHLY and CDR2 is FYNNEI. The J segment lost 2 bases and the V segment lost 4 bases, leaving 5 bases of the junction unmatched. CDR3 in DNA: TGTGCCAGCAGTGGGGGAGGGGGCCCTGGAAACACCATATATTTT. Translating gives CASSGGGGPGNTIYF.

J is TRBJ1-2 and V is TRBV19; TRBD1 agrees at 8 bases. Germline values: CDR1 LNHDA, CDR2 SQIVND (reference sequence). V trimming: 4 bases; J trimming: 8 bases; junction bases outside the gene matches: 9. This CDR3 has 14 amino acids. The CDR3 here is CASSNRDRPSGYTF. The CDR3 DNA follows: TGTGCCAGTAGTAACCGGGACAGGCCGTCGGGCTACACCTTC.

The J gene is TRBJ2-7, the V gene TRBV5-1; unclear D gene. The CDR3 is 15 residues long. CDR1 and CDR2 (germline): SGHRS, YFSETQ. Trimming removed 0 bases from V and 1 base from J, with 11 bases in between. The CDR3 nucleotides read TGCGCCAGCAGCTTGGCCAATCCAGGATCCTACGAGCAGTACTTC. Translation: CASSLANPGSYEQYF.

This rearrangement joins TRBV7-9 to TRBJ1-2, with D unclear. This CDR3 has 14 residues. Trimming left V 5 bases short and J 4 bases short, with 14 bases between. Germline V CDR1 and CDR2: SEHNR, FQNEAQ (reference sequence). The CDR3 sequence is CASSPSDAIYGYTF. CDR3 nucleotides: TGTGCCAGCAGCCCCAGCGACGCTATCTATGGCTACACCTTC.

The chain recombines TRBV2 with TRBJ2-3; D may match TRBD1 or TRBD2 (6 bases each). The V end lost 1 base, the J end lost 6 bases, and 14 bases lay between the germline ends. This CDR3 is 15 amino acids long. Germline V gene lookup returns CDR1 SNHLY and CDR2 FYNNEI. The CDR3 protein is CASSEGLGGSDTQYF. CDR3 DNA sequence: TGTGCCAGCAGTGAAGGGTTAGGGGGGTCGGATACGCAGTATTTT. Looking up the rest from reference TRBV2 and TRBJ2-3 gives the full variable domain: EPEVTQTPSHQVTQMGQEVILRCVPISNHLYFYWYRQILGQKVEFLVSFYNNEISEKSEIFDDQFSVERPDGSNFTLKIRSTKLEDSAMYFCASSEGLGGSDTQYFGPGTRLTVL.